This T cell receptor beta chain was identified during a study of T cell responses to AZD1222 COVID-19 vaccine. Study findings and constraints: Repertoires were collected only later (after the peak T cell response had occurred). When two AZD1222 doses had been given, Spike-specific TCR breadth and depth rose. Recipients of AZD1222 seropositive at baseline numbered only 5 to 7.

Analysis merged second doses at about 4 or about 12 weeks. Only a few counts were recorded for this clone. Its antigen is still unknown. This CDR3 comprises 15 residues. Unmatched junction bases numbered 10, after V lost 4 bases and J lost 8 bases. Per germline, CDR1 LNHDA and CDR2 SQIVND (reference sequence). Libraries were prepared by immunoSEQ multiplex PCR; TCRdb keeps only in-frame clonotypes and omits some of them. In the table there are 150,000 to 200,000 clones, 80% to 90% of which are singletons. The chain links TRBV19 to TRBJ1-5, with 8 nucleotides matching TRBD1. This TCR derives from an adult who received the AZD1222 COVID-19 vaccine. Sequencing used peripheral blood, obtained 28 days after the second AZD1222 dose. The CDR3 protein is CASSRTGSVVKPQHF. The DNA for the CDR3 is TGTGCCAGTAGTAGGACAGGGTCCGTGGTGAAGCCCCAGCATTTT.